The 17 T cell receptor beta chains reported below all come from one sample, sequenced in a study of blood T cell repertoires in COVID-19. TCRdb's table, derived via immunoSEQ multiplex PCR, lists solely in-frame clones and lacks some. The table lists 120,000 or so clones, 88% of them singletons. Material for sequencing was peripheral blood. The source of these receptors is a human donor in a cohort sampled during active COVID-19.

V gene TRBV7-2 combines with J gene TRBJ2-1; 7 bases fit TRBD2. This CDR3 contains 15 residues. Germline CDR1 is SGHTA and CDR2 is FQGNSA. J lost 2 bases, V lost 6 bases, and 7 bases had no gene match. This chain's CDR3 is CASSPAGETYNEQFF. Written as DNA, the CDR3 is TGTGCCAGCAGTCCCGCGGGAGAAACCTACAATGAGCAGTTCTTC.

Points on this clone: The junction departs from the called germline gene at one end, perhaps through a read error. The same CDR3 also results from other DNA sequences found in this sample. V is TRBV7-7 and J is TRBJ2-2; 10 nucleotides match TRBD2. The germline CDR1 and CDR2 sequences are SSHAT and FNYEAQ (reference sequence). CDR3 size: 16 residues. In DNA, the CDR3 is TGTGCTAGCAGCCTAACCGGGACTAGCGTCACCGGGGAGCTGTTTTTT. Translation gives CASSLTGTSVTGELFF.

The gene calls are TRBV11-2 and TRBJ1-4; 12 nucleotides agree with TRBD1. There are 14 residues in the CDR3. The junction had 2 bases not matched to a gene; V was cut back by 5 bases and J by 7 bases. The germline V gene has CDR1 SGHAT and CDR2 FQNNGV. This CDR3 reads CASSAGQGAEKLFF. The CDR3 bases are TGTGCCAGCAGCGCGGGACAGGGGGCTGAAAAACTGTTTTTT.

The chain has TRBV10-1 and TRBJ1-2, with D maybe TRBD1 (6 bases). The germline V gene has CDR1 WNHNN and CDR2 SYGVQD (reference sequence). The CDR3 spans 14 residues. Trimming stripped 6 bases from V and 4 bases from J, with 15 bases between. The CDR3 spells CASSEGGDLYGYTF. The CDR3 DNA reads TGCGCCAGCAGCGAGGGGGGGGACCTCTATGGCTACACCTTC.

In DNA form, the CDR3 reads TGCGCCAGCAGCCACCATGGACAGGGTGTTTTTGAAAAACTGTTTTTT. Protein: CASSHHGQGVFEKLFF. V usage is TRBV5-1 and J usage is TRBJ1-4; 8 bases align to TRBD1. The CDR3 covers 16 residues. V shed 4 bases, J shed 7 bases, and the junction held 12 bases outside the gene matches. The V gene's germline CDR1 is SGHRS and CDR2 YFSETQ.

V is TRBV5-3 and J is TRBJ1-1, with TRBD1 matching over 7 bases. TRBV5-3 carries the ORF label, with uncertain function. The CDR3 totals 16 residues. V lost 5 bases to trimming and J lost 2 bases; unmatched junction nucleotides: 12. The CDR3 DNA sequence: TGTGCCAGAAGTTTCCGGAAACAGGGGAATAACACTGAAGCTTTCTTT. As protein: CARSFRKQGNNTEAFF.

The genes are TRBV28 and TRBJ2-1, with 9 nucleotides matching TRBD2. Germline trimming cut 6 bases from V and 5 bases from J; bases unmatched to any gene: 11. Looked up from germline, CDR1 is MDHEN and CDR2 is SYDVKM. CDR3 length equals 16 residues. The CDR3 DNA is TGTGCCAGCAGCCATGGAGGGCTAGCGGGGAACAATGAGCAGTTCTTC. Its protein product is CASSHGGLAGNNEQFF.

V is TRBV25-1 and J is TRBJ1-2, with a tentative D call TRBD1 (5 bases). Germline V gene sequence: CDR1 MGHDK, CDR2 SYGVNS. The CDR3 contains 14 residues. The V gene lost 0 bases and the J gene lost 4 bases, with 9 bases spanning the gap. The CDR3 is CASSEYRVSYGYTF. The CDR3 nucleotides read TGTGCCAGCAGTGAATACAGGGTTTCCTATGGCTACACCTTC.

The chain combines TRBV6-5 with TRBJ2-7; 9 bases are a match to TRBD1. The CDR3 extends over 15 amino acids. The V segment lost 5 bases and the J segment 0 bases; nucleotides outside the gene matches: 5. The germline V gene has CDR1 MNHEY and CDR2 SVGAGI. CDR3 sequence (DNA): TGTGCCAGCAGTCCCGGGACAGGGACCTCCTACGAGCAGTACTTC. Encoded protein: CASSPGTGTSYEQYF.

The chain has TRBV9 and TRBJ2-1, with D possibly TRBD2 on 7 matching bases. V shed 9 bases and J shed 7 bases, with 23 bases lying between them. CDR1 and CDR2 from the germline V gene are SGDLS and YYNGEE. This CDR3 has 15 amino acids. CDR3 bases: TGTGCCACCTCGAGGGGGGGACTGTACGTAAATGAGCAGTTCTTC. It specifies CATSRGGLYVNEQFF.

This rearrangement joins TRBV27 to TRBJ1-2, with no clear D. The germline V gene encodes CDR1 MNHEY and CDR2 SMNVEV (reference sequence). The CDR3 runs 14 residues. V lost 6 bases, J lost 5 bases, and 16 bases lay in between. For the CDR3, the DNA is TGTGCCAGCAGCCCCAGATCAACCGGGTATGGCTACACCTTC. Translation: CASSPRSTGYGYTF.

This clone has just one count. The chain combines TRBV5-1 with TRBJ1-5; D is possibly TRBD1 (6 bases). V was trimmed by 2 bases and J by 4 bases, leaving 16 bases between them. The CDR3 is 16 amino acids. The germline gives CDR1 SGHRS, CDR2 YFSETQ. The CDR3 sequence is CASSFAPGGPNQPQHF. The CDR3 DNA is TGCGCCAGCAGCTTCGCTCCCGGGGGGCCGAATCAGCCCCAGCATTTT.

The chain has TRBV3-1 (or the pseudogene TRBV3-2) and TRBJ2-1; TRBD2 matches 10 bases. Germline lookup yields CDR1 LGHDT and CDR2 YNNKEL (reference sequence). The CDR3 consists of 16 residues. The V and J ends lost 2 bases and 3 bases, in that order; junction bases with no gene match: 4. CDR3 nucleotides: TGTGCCAGCAGCCAACGGACTAGCGGAGACTACAATGAGCAGTTCTTC. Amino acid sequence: CASSQRTSGDYNEQFF.

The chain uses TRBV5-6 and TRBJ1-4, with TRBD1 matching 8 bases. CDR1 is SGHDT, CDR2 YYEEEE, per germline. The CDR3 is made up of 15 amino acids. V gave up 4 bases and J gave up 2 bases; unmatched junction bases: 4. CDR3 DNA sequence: TGTGCCAGCAGCGAAGACAGGGGCACTAATGAAAAACTGTTTTTT. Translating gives CASSEDRGTNEKLFF.

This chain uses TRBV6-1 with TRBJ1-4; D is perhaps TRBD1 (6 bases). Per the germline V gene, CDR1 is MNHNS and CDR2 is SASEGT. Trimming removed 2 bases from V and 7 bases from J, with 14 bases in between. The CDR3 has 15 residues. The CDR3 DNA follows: TGTGCCAGCAGTGAACTTGAGGCAGGGGTTGAAAAACTGTTTTTT. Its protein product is CASSELEAGVEKLFF.

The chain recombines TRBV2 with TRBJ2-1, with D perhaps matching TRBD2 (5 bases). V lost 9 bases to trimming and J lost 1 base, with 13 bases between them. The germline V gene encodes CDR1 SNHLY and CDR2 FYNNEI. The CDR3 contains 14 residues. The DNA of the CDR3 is TGTGCCAGAGGTGTCGGGGAGTCCTACAATGAGCAGTTCTTC. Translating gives CARGVGESYNEQFF.

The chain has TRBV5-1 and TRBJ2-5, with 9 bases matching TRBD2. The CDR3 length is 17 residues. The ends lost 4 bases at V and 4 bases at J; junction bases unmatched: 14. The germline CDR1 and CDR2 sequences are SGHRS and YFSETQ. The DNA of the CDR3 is TGCGCCAGCAGCCCCGACCCGGGAGCGGGAGGTCGAGAGACCCAGTACTTC. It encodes CASSPDPGAGGRETQYF.